The 31 T cell receptor beta chains presented below share a single source sample, sequenced in a study of Graves' ophthalmopathy and Graves' hyperthyroidism. Beta-chain TCR CDR3 regions were amplified from RNA transcripts. HTBI-primed RT-PCR formed the first round, and a multiplex PCR formed the second. TCRdb re-called the multiplex PCR reads through MiXCR, storing one row per CDR3 protein. There are 300,000 to 400,000 distinct CDR3 sequences in the sample; approximately 18% occur only once, and 2.4% lies in the top ten. Sequenced: peripheral blood. All receptors come from an adult woman with stable Graves' hyperthyroidism.

The chain is built from TRBV6-1 and TRBJ2-7; D not resolved. V lost 6 bases and J lost 2, with 14 bases in between. CDR1 is MNHNS, CDR2 SASEGT, per germline. The CDR3 length is 14 residues. CDR3 bases: TGTGCCAGCAGGGAGTTCCTACGAACCTACGAGCAGTACTTC. It codes for CASREFLRTYEQYF.

This clonotype showed up many times. V is TRBV28 and J is TRBJ2-2; a possible D gene is TRBD2 (6 bases). Germline CDR1 MDHEN, CDR2 SYDVKM. The CDR3 runs to 15 residues. V lost 3 bases to trimming and J lost 9 bases, with 17 bases between them. CDR3 protein: CASSFPDRGLRELFF. CDR3 coding DNA: TGTGCCAGCAGTTTCCCAGACCGCGGACTAAGGGAGCTGTTTTTT.

This rearrangement joins TRBV10-3 to TRBJ1-6; perhaps TRBD1 as D (5 bases). CDR1 is ENHRY and CDR2 is SYGVKD in the germline V gene. Trimming stripped 9 bases from V and 7 bases from J, with 13 bases between. The CDR3 has 13 residues. DNA for the CDR3: TGTGCCATAACCGGGACGTTAAATTCACCCCTCCACTTT. Amino acids: CAITGTLNSPLHF.

This clonotype was counted once. This chain links TRBV6-1 with TRBJ1-2, with TRBD1 identical over 7 bases. The CDR3 runs 14 residues. With V trimmed by 6 bases and J by 7 bases, 11 bases remained unmatched. CDR1 is MNHNS and CDR2 is SASEGT in the germline V gene. The CDR3, as DNA: TGTGCCAGCAGGGGACAGTCCTATATTGCTGGCTACACCTTC. Protein: CASRGQSYIAGYTF.

The J gene is TRBJ1-2, the V gene TRBV12-3 or TRBV12-4, with a possible D match to TRBD1 (6 bases). V dropped 2 bases and J dropped 8 bases, with 15 bases sitting between them. The CDR3 has 14 residues. CDR3 protein: CASSLYRESRGYTF. The CDR3, as DNA: TGTGCCAGCAGTTTATACAGGGAGTCTAGAGGCTACACCTTC.

The rearrangement uses TRBV6-2 or TRBV6-3 and TRBJ2-3, with D possibly TRBD2 on 5 matching bases. CDR1 is MNHEY and CDR2 is SVGEGT in the germline V gene. V was shortened by 6 bases and J by 9 bases, with 22 bases between the two germline ends. CDR3 length: 15 amino acids. CDR3 sequence: CASRRGLSPYFTQYF. In DNA, the CDR3 is TGTGCCAGCAGACGTGGACTCTCTCCGTATTTCACGCAGTATTTT.

This clonotype was seen many times. This chain connects TRBV7-1 to TRBJ2-6, with TRBD2 matching over 7 bases. TRBV7-1 falls under the ORF class, with uncertain function. V lost 3 bases, J lost 1 base, and 15 bases stayed unmatched. CDR3 length equals 20 residues. CDR3: CASSSFGRGAGGSGANVLTF. Here the CDR3 DNA reads TGTGCCAGCAGCTCCTTTGGGAGGGGAGCGGGTGGTTCTGGGGCCAACGTCCTGACTTTC.

This clonotype was seen a handful of times. This chain connects TRBV6-5 to TRBJ1-1; D gene uncertain. V was trimmed by 8 bases and J by 5 bases, leaving 9 bases between them. The CDR3 is 11 residues long. CDR1 is MNHEY and CDR2 is SVGAGI in the germline V gene. The CDR3 sequence is CASGFQTEAFF. The CDR3 DNA is TGTGCCAGCGGTTTTCAGACTGAAGCTTTCTTT.

This clonotype was picked up many times. This chain connects TRBV12-3 or TRBV12-4 to TRBJ1-1, with a weak D call TRBD1 (5 bases). The ends were cut back, 6 bases at V and 4 bases at J, with 15 bases in the middle. This CDR3 comprises 14 residues. This CDR3 reads CASRPGAGGTEAFF. The DNA for the CDR3 is TGTGCCAGCAGACCCGGGGCCGGGGGCACTGAAGCTTTCTTT.

A remark on this clonotype: A clone one base away is much larger, so this may be a read error. The chain combines TRBV20-1 with TRBJ1-2, with TRBD1 matching 11 bases. The CDR3 length is 14 residues. J lost 4 bases, V lost 6 bases, and 7 bases had no gene match. Germline lookup yields CDR1 DFQATT and CDR2 SNEGSKA (reference sequence). The CDR3 coding sequence is TGCAGTGCACCCGGGACAGGGGGGTGCTATGGCTACACCTTC. Amino acid sequence: CSAPGTGGCYGYTF.

Ten or more counts support this clonotype. The CDR3 nucleotides are TGTGCCAGCATCCAAACCTCCCGTGGTGGCTACACCTTC. Translated, it gives CASIQTSRGGYTF. This chain uses TRBV6-5 with TRBJ1-2; D gene uncertain. Germline CDR1 is MNHEY and CDR2 is SVGAGI. The length of the CDR3 is 13 residues. V gave up 7 bases and J gave up 7 bases, with 16 bases separating them.

This clonotype was detected ten times or more. This chain links TRBV7-8 with TRBJ2-7; 7 nucleotides agree with TRBD2. The J segment lost 0 bases and the V segment lost 1 base, leaving 9 bases of the junction unmatched. The CDR3 consists of 17 residues. The germline CDR1 and CDR2 sequences are SGHVS and FQNEAQ. CDR3 protein: CASSLVALAPSSYEQYF. DNA for the CDR3: TGTGCCAGCAGCTTAGTAGCACTAGCGCCGAGCTCCTACGAGCAGTACTTC.

The sample holds many counts of this clonotype. This chain joins TRBV12-3 or TRBV12-4 and TRBJ2-5; D might be TRBD1 or TRBD2, each matching 5 bases. The CDR3 is 14 amino acids. V was trimmed by 6 bases and J by 9 bases, leaving 20 bases between them. The chain's CDR3 is CASRSRDGPGAQYF. The CDR3 bases are TGTGCCAGCAGGTCCCGGGACGGCCCCGGGGCCCAGTACTTC.

This clonotype was counted many times. The rearrangement links TRBV5-1 to TRBJ2-2; a weak D match, TRBD1 (5 bases). Germline CDR1 and CDR2: SGHRS and YFSETQ. This CDR3 spans 15 amino acids. Trimming cost V 1 base and J 5 bases, with 12 bases left between them. CDR3 DNA: TGCGCCAGCAGCTTGTGGTCAGGGTGGACCGGGGAGCTGTTTTTT. This translates into CASSLWSGWTGELFF.

This clonotype was seen many times. The chain is built from TRBV7-2 and TRBJ1-1; D perhaps matches TRBD1 (5 bases). Germline V gives CDR1 SGHTA, CDR2 FQGNSA. The CDR3 consists of 14 residues. V was shortened by 5 bases and J by 1 base, with 11 bases between the two germline ends. In DNA, the CDR3 is TGTGCCAGCAGCCCCCGTACAGGGAACACTGAAGCTTTCTTT. It is translated as CASSPRTGNTEAFF. The whole variable domain, filled in from reference TRBV7-2 and TRBJ1-1, reads GAGVSQSPSNKVTEKGKDVELRCDPISGHTALYWYRQSLGQGLEFLIYFQGNSAPDKSGLPSDRFSAERTGGSVSTLTIQRTQQEDSAVYLCASSPRTGNTEAFFGQGTRLTVV.

This clonotype was counted only a few times. This rearrangement joins TRBV6-2 or TRBV6-3 to TRBJ1-5, with D hard to call. The germline V gene encodes CDR1 MNHEY and CDR2 SVGEGT. This CDR3 has 15 residues. With 6 bases removed from V and 0 bases from J, the gap between germline ends came to 12 bases. The CDR3 is CASSPRRGSNQPQHF. The CDR3 DNA follows: TGTGCCAGCAGCCCCCGTCGGGGTAGCAATCAGCCCCAGCATTTT.

The table lists this clonotype with many counts. The chain is built from TRBV12-3 or TRBV12-4 and TRBJ2-2; TRBD2 aligns across 10 bases. The CDR3 consists of 16 residues. Trimming cost V 5 bases and J 5 bases; bases outside gene matches: 8. The CDR3 bases are TGTGCCAGCAGTCGAAGTAGCGGGAGGTCGACCGGGGAGCTGTTTTTT. Translation gives CASSRSSGRSTGELFF.

This chain connects TRBV5-1 to TRBJ1-2; D is ambiguous. The CDR3 is made up of 13 amino acids. Trimming shortened V by 0 bases and J by 7 bases, and 10 bases separated the two germline ends. CDR1 is SGHRS and CDR2 is YFSETQ in the germline V gene. CDR3 region: CASSLADASGYTF. CDR3 coding DNA: TGCGCCAGCAGCTTGGCCGACGCATCTGGCTACACCTTC.

The V gene is TRBV12-3 or TRBV12-4, the J gene TRBJ1-1; weak D call: TRBD1 (6 bases). V lost 1 base and J 5 bases, leaving 14 bases between the germline ends. This CDR3 is built from 15 residues. The CDR3 spells CASSLDTGYYTEAFF. The CDR3 DNA reads as TGTGCCAGCAGTTTAGATACAGGGTATTATACTGAAGCTTTCTTT.

Concerning this clonotype itself: No conserved phenylalanine or tryptophan ends this CDR3, so it is likely a read error. CDR3 loop: CASKDRPYNSPLHL. The DNA of the CDR3 is TGTGCCAGCAAAGACAGGCCTTATAATTCACCCCTCCACCTT. The rearrangement uses TRBV6-1 and TRBJ1-6, with D maybe TRBD1 (6 bases). This CDR3 is built from 14 residues. CDR1 is MNHNS and CDR2 is SASEGT in the germline V gene. The ends were cut back, 7 bases at V and 4 bases at J, with 11 bases in the middle.

V usage is TRBV6-1 and J usage is TRBJ2-5; D not certain. The CDR3 runs 15 residues. The germline CDR1 and CDR2 sequences are MNHNS and SASEGT. V lost 3 bases to trimming and J lost 4 bases, with 15 bases between them. CDR3 residues: CASSDGWAFGETQYF. CDR3 nucleotides: TGTGCCAGCAGTGATGGTTGGGCTTTTGGAGAGACCCAGTACTTC.

Many counts were recorded for this clonotype. The rearrangement uses TRBV5-1 and TRBJ1-6; D unclear. Trimming shortened V by 0 bases and J by 5 bases, and 6 bases separated the two germline ends. Germline assignment: CDR1 SGHRS and CDR2 YFSETQ. There are 14 residues in the CDR3. The CDR3 here is CASSLEWDNSPLHF. CDR3 in DNA: TGCGCCAGCAGCTTGGAATGGGATAATTCACCCCTCCACTTT.

The chain joins TRBV28 to TRBJ2-7, with 8 nucleotides matching TRBD1. V lost 5 bases and J lost 2; bases outside the gene matches: 8. The CDR3 runs to 15 residues. Germline assignment: CDR1 MDHEN and CDR2 SYDVKM. CDR3 region: CASSPSGGGPYEQYF. The CDR3 DNA is TGTGCCAGCAGTCCCTCAGGGGGCGGCCCCTACGAGCAGTACTTC. Using reference TRBV28 and TRBJ2-7 for the parts outside the CDR3, the full variable domain is DVKVTQSSRYLVKRTGEKVFLECVQDMDHENMFWYRQDPGLGLRLIYFSYDVKMKEKGDIPEGYSVSREKKERFSLILESASTNQTSMYLCASSPSGGGPYEQYFGPGTRLTVT.

This clonotype was detected many times. This chain uses TRBV20-1 with TRBJ1-2, with no clear D. Germline V CDR1 and CDR2: DFQATT, SNEGSKA (reference sequence). The V and J ends lost 2 bases and 6 bases respectively, with 10 bases between them. The length of the CDR3 is 12 residues. The CDR3 sequence: CSARQTQHGYTF. In DNA form, the CDR3 reads TGCAGTGCTAGACAGACCCAGCATGGCTACACCTTC.

This clonotype appeared many times. This sequence joins TRBV7-9 and TRBJ2-3; 11 bases line up with TRBD2. CDR3 size: 15 residues. V shed 0 bases, J shed 7 bases, and the junction held 3 bases outside the gene matches. Per germline, CDR1 SEHNR and CDR2 FQNEAQ (reference sequence). Here the CDR3 DNA reads TGTGCCAGCAGCTTAGCTAGCGGGAGGGCAAATACGCAGTATTTT. This gives the protein CASSLASGRANTQYF.

This clonotype was detected many times. The chain has TRBV30 and TRBJ1-5, with D tentatively TRBD1 (6 bases). CDR1 and CDR2 (germline): GTSNPN, SVGIG (reference sequence). This CDR3 is 14 amino acids long. Trimming took off 0 bases at V and 11 bases at J, with 17 bases between the two ends. CDR3 sequence reads: CAWSVRQGILAQHF. The DNA of the CDR3 is TGTGCCTGGAGTGTACGGCAGGGGATTCTAGCCCAGCATTTT. The full variable domain, its missing parts supplied by reference TRBV30 and TRBJ1-5, is SQTIHQWPATLVQPVGSPLSLECTVEGTSNPNLYWYRQAAGRGLQLLFYSVGIGQISSEVPQNLSASRPQDRQFILSSKKLLLSDSGFYLCAWSVRQGILAQHFGDGTRLSIL.

This clonotype was observed at least ten times. V gene TRBV28 combines with J gene TRBJ2-7; TRBD1 or TRBD2 may be the D gene (5 bases each). The CDR3 is 13 residues long. V shed 5 bases and J shed 7 bases, with 15 bases lying between them. Germline values: CDR1 MDHEN, CDR2 SYDVKM. The CDR3 DNA follows: TGTGCCAGCAGTCTCCGGGGACCCGAAGAGCAGTACTTC. Translating gives CASSLRGPEEQYF.

This clonotype has at least ten counts. The chain uses TRBV11-2 and TRBJ1-1, with TRBD1 matching 10 bases. The CDR3 runs 16 residues. Germline CDR1 and CDR2: SGHAT and FQNNGV. With V trimmed by 4 bases and J by 1 base, 6 bases remained unmatched. The CDR3, as DNA: TGTGCCAGCAGCTCCCGACAGGGGGCTGGGAACACTGAAGCTTTCTTT. Translation gives CASSSRQGAGNTEAFF.

There are many counts of this clonotype. The chain links TRBV6-1 to TRBJ1-1; 8 bases are shared with TRBD1. V was clipped by 6 bases and J by 3 bases; unmatched bases: 3. CDR3 size: 13 residues. CDR1 and CDR2 from the germline V gene are MNHNS and SASEGT. In DNA, the CDR3 is TGTGCCAGCAGCCCGGACAGGGACACTGAAGCTTTCTTT. It translates to CASSPDRDTEAFF.

This clonotype was seen ten or more times. The chain is built from TRBV12-3 or TRBV12-4 and TRBJ1-3, with 7 bases matching TRBD1. The CDR3 extends over 15 amino acids. J gave up 0 bases and V 6 bases, and 5 bases lay outside the gene matches. For the CDR3, the DNA is TGTGCCAGCAGGCCCGGGACAGCCTCTGGAAACACCATATATTTT. This translates into CASRPGTASGNTIYF.

This clonotype came up many times. One junction end does not reproduce the germline sequence, and a read error may be involved. The gene calls are TRBV7-9 and TRBJ1-1; D might be TRBD1 (6 bases). The V gene's germline CDR1 is SEHNR and CDR2 FQNEAQ (reference sequence). There are 14 residues in the CDR3. The CDR3 bases are TGTGCCAGCAGCCCAAAAGGGGGTAACACTGAAGCTTCCTTT. Its translation: CASSPKGGNTEASF.